One TCR beta chain is described in this entry. This record belongs to a study of blood T cell repertoires in COVID-19. Germline V CDR1 and CDR2: KGHDR, SFDVKD. V dropped 0 bases and J dropped 0 bases, with 12 bases sitting between them. The CDR3 runs 17 residues. The table came from immunoSEQ multiplex PCR; TCRdb's copy has only in-frame clones and leaves some out. The sample yields 28,000 or so clones, approximately 87% seen once. The receptor was isolated from a human donor in a cohort sampled during active COVID-19. This chain uses TRBV24-1 with TRBJ2-3; D is possibly TRBD2 (6 bases). The sample was peripheral blood. The CDR3, as DNA: TGTGCCACCAGTGATTTGCGAAGTAGCGGTAGCACAGATACGCAGTATTTT. Its translation is CATSDLRSSGSTDTQYF.